Described below is a single T cell receptor beta chain sequence and its context. The data are from a study of control samples from healthy donors and cancer patients. V lost 6 bases and J lost 2; bases outside the gene matches: 7. The CDR3 consists of 15 residues. Germline CDR1 MNHEY, CDR2 SVGAGI. Here immunoSEQ multiplex PCR was the method, and the copy in TCRdb shows in-frame clones only, minus some. The sample yields approximately 94,000 clones, 80% to 95% seen once. V is TRBV6-5 and J is TRBJ1-1, with TRBD1 matching over 9 bases. Sequencing was performed on blood. The source is a young woman in good health. The CDR3 bases are TGTGCCAGCAGAGCCGGGACAGGGATTAACACTGAAGCTTTCTTT. As protein: CASRAGTGINTEAFF.